The table lists the clone carrying this T cell receptor (beta chain) with many counts. Its antigen remains unknown. There are 15 residues in the CDR3. The germline CDR1 and CDR2 sequences are SGDLS and YYNGEE. After removal of 1 base from V and 4 bases from J, the junction contained 4 bases not matched to a gene. The TCRbeta library was prepared with unique molecular identifiers. TCRdb re-called the PCR reads with MiXCR, one entry per CDR3 protein. The sample lists 200,000 to 250,000 distinct CDR3 sequences, approximately 11% occurring once. This sample is drawn from a study of T-cell reconstitution after alpha-beta-depleted transplantation in children. Study-wide findings and caveats: At the one-year point after transplant, T-cell counts and TCRbeta diversity were found to come mostly from T cells that had been newly produced. After transplant, at about two months, alpha-beta T cells were reportedly derived from several hundred expanded graft clones. Diversity of TCRbeta at day 60 was high in some patients, arising from surviving recipient T cells and thymic progenitors.

The input for sequencing was PBMCs, taken before TCRalphabeta/CD19-depleted stem cell transplant. The chain uses TRBV9 and TRBJ2-2; 7 nucleotides agree with TRBD1. This TCR derives from a child in the first two years of life with acute myeloid leukemia, due to receive a stem cell transplant. The CDR3 coding sequence is TGTGCCAGCAGCGTACCGGACAGGCCCACCGGGGAGCTGTTTTTT. It encodes CASSVPDRPTGELFF.